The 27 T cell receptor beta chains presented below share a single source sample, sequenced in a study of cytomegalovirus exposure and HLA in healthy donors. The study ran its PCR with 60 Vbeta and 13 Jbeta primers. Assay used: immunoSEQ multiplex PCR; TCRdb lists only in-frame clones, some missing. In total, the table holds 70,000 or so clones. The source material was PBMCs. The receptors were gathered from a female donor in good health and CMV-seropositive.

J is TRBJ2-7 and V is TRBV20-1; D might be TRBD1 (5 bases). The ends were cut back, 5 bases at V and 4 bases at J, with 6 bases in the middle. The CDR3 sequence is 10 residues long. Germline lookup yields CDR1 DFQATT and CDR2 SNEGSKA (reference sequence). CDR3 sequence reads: CSAGAYEQYF. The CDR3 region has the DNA TGCAGTGCTGGGGCTTACGAGCAGTACTTC.

The CDR3 DNA is TGTGCCAGCAGTGAGAAGGGGGACAGTTATACCAATGAGCAGTTCTTC. Amino acids: CASSEKGDSYTNEQFF. The V gene is TRBV6-1, the J gene TRBJ2-1; 7 nucleotides align to TRBD1. Trimming at V came to 3 bases and at J to 6 bases, leaving 11 bases not matched to a gene. Germline values: CDR1 MNHNS, CDR2 SASEGT. The CDR3 has 16 residues.

The CDR3 DNA follows: TGTGCCAGCAGCTTAGAAAGTTGGGGCTCGAGGAATCAGCCCCAGCATTTT. Translating it yields CASSLESWGSRNQPQHF. This chain links TRBV7-8 with TRBJ1-5; D is possibly TRBD1 (5 bases). V was clipped by 1 base and J by 4 bases, with 17 bases between them. The CDR3 has 17 residues. In germline, CDR1 is SGHVS, CDR2 FQNEAQ.

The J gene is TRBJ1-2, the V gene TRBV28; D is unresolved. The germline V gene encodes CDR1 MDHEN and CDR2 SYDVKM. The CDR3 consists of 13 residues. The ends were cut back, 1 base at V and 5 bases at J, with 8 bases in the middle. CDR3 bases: TGTGCCAGCAGTTTATATGACTTGTATGGCTACACCTTC. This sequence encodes CASSLYDLYGYTF.

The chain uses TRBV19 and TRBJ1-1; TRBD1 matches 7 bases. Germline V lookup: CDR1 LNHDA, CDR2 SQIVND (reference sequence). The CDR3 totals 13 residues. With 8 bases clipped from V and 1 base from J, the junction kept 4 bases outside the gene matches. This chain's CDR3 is CASGDRENTEAFF. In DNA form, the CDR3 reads TGTGCCAGTGGAGACAGGGAGAACACTGAAGCTTTCTTT.

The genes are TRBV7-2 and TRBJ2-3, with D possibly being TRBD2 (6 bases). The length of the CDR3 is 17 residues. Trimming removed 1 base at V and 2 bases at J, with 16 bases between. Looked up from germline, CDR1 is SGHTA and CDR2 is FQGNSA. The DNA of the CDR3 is TGTGCCAGCAGCTTAGAACCGGGAGTAGCGCCCACAGATACGCAGTATTTT. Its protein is CASSLEPGVAPTDTQYF.

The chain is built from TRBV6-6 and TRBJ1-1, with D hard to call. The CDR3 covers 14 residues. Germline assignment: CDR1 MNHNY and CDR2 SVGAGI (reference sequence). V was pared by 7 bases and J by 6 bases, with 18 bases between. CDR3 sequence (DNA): TGTGCCAGCAAAGAGGGCCCGGGTTACCCTGAAGCTTTCTTT. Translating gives CASKEGPGYPEAFF.

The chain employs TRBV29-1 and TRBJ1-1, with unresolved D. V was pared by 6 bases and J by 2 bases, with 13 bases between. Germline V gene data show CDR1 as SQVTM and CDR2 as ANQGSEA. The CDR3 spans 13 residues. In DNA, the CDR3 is TGCAGCGTGAGGCCCATTACAAACACTGAAGCTTTCTTT. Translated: CSVRPITNTEAFF. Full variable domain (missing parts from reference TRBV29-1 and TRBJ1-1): SAVISQKPSRDICQRGTSLTIQCQVDSQVTMMFWYRQQPGQSLTLIATANQGSEATYESGFVIDKFPISRPNLTFSTLTVSNMSPEDSSIYLCSVRPITNTEAFFGQGTRLTVV.

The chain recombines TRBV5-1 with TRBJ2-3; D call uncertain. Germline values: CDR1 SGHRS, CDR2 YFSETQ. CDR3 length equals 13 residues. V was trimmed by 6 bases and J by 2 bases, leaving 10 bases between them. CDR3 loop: CASTVGHTDTQYF. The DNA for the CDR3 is TGCGCCAGCACGGTGGGCCACACAGATACGCAGTATTTT. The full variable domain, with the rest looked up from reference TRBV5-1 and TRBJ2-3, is KAGVTQTPRYLIKTRGQQVTLSCSPISGHRSVSWYQQTPGQGLQFLFEYFSETQRNKGNFPGRFSGRQFSNSRSEMNVSTLELGDSALYLCASTVGHTDTQYFGPGTRLTVL.

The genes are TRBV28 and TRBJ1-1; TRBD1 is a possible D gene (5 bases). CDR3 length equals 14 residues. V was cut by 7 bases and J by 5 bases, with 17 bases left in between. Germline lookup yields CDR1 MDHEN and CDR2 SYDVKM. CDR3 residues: CASNPGGEYTEAFF. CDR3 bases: TGTGCCAGCAACCCGGGGGGGGAGTATACTGAAGCTTTCTTT.

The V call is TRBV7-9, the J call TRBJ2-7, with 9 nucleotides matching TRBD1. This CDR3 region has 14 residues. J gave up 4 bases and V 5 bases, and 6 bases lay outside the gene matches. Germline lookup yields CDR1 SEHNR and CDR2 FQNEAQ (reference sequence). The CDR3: CASSRTGTGYEQYF. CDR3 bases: TGTGCCAGCAGCAGGACAGGGACAGGGTACGAGCAGTACTTC. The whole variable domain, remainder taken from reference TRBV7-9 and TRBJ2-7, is DTGVSQNPRHKITKRGQNVTFRCDPISEHNRLYWYRQTLGQGPEFLTYFQNEAQLEKSRLLSDRFSAERPKGSFSTLEIQRTEQGDSAMYLCASSRTGTGYEQYFGPGTRLTVT.

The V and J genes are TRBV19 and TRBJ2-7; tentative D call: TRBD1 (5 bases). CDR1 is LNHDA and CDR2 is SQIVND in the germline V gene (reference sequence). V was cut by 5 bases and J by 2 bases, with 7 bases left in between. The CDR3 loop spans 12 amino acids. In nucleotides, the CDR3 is TGTGCCAGTAGTGGGGCACCCTACGAGCAGTACTTC. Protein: CASSGAPYEQYF. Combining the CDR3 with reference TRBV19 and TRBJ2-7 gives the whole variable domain DGGITQSPKYLFRKEGQNVTLSCEQNLNHDAMYWYRQDPGQGLRLIYYSQIVNDFQKGDIAEGYSVSREKKESFPLTVTSAQKNPTAFYLCASSGAPYEQYFGPGTRLTVT.

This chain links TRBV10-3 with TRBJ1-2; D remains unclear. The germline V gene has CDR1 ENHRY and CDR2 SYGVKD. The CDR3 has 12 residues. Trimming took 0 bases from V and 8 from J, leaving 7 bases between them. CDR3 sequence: CAISESSGGYTF. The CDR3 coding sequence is TGTGCCATCAGTGAGTCAAGCGGGGGCTACACCTTC.

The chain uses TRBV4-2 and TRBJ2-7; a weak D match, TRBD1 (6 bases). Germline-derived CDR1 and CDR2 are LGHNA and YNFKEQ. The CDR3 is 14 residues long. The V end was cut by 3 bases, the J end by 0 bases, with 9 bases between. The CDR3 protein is CASSHQDSSYEQYF. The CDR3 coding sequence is TGTGCCAGCAGCCACCAGGACAGCTCCTACGAGCAGTACTTC.

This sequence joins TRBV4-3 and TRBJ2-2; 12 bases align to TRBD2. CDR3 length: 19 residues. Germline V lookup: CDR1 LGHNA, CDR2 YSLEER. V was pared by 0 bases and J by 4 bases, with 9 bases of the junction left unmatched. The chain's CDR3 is CASSQDPPSGREGTGELFF. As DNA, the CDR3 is TGCGCCAGCAGCCAAGACCCCCCTAGCGGGAGGGAGGGCACCGGGGAGCTGTTTTTT.

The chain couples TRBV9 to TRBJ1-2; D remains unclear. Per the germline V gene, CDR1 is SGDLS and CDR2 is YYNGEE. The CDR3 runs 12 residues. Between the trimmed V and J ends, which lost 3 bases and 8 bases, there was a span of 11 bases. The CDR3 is CASSDSAVGYTF. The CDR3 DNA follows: TGTGCCAGCAGCGATAGCGCGGTAGGCTACACCTTC.

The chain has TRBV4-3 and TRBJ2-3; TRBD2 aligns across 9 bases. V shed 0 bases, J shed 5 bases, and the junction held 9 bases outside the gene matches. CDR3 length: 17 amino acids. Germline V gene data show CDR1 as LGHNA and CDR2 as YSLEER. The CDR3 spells CASSQERSGRSKDTQYF. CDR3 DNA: TGCGCCAGCAGCCAAGAAAGAAGCGGGAGGAGTAAAGATACGCAGTATTTT.

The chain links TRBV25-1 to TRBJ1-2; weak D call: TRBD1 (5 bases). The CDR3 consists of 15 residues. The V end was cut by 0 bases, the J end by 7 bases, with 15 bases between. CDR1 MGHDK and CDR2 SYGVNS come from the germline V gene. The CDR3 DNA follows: TGTGCCAGCAGTGAATACAGGGTGGATGTCTCTGGCTACACCTTC. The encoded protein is CASSEYRVDVSGYTF.

CDR3 protein: CASRRDSSYEQYF. The CDR3 DNA sequence: TGCGCCAGCAGGAGGGACAGCTCCTACGAGCAGTACTTC. The chain has TRBV5-1 and TRBJ2-7; TRBD1 matches 7 bases. After removal of 5 bases from V and 0 bases from J, the junction contained 2 bases not matched to a gene. Germline V gives CDR1 SGHRS, CDR2 YFSETQ. The CDR3 contains 13 residues.

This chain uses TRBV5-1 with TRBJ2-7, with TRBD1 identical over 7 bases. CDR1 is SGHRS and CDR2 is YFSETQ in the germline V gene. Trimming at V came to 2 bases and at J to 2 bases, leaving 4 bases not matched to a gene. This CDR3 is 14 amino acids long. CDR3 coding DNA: TGCGCCAGCAGCTTAAGGACAGGTGCCTACGAGCAGTACTTC. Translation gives CASSLRTGAYEQYF.

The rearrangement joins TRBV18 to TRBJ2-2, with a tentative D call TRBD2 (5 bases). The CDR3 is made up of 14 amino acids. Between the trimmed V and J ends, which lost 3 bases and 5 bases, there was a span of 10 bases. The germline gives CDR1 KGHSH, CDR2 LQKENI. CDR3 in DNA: TGTGCCAGCTCACCTACCACGGGGACCGGGGAGCTGTTTTTT. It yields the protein CASSPTTGTGELFF.

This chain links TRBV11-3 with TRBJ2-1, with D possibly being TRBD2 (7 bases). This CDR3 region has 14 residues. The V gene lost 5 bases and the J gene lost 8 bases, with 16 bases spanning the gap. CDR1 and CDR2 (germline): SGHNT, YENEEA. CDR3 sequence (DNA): TGTGCCAGCAGCCAAGGGGGGGGGAAGGATGAGCAGTTCTTC. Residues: CASSQGGGKDEQFF.

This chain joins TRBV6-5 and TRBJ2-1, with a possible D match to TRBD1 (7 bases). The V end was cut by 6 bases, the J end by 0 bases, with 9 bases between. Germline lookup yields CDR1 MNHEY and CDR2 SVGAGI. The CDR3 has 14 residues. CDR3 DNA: TGTGCCAGCAGGCAGGGGGGCTCCTACAATGAGCAGTTCTTC. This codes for CASRQGGSYNEQFF.

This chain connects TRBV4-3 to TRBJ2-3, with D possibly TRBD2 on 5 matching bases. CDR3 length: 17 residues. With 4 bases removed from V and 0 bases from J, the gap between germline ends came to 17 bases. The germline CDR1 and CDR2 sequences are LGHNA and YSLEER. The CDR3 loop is CASSPKVYGMSTDTQYF. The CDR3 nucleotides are TGCGCCAGCAGCCCGAAGGTTTACGGGATGAGCACAGATACGCAGTATTTT.

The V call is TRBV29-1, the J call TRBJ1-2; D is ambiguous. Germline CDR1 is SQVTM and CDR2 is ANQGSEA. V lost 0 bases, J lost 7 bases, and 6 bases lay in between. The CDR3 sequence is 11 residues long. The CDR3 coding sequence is TGCAGCGTTGAAGATGCCGGTGGCTACACCTTC. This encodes CSVEDAGGYTF. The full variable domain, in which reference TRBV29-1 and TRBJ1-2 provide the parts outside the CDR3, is SAVISQKPSRDICQRGTSLTIQCQVDSQVTMMFWYRQQPGQSLTLIATANQGSEATYESGFVIDKFPISRPNLTFSTLTVSNMSPEDSSIYLCSVEDAGGYTFGSGTRLTVV.

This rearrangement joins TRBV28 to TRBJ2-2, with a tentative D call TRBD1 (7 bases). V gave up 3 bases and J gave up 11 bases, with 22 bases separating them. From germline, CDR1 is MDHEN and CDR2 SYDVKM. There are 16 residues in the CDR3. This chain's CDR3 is CASSLWQGGTERELFF. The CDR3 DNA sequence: TGTGCCAGCAGTTTGTGGCAGGGGGGTACTGAACGTGAGCTGTTTTTT.

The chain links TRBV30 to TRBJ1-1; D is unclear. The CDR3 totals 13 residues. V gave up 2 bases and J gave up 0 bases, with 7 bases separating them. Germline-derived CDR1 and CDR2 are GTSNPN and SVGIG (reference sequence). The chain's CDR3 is CAWSSEMNTEAFF. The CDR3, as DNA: TGTGCCTGGAGTTCCGAGATGAACACTGAAGCTTTCTTT.